The 16 T cell receptor beta chains reported below all come from one sample, sequenced in a study of T cells in Graves' hyperthyroidism and ophthalmopathy (dated 2019 in TCRdb). Libraries were prepared through multiplex PCR. The run used an Illumina HiSeq 2000. The TCR beta CDR3 regions were amplified from RNA transcripts. A first-round RT-PCR of the TCR CDR3 used the HTBI primer set with the Qiagen OneStep RT-PCR kit. TCRdb reprocessing: public reads trimmed at Q25 with fastp, clones called with MiXCR, in-frame beta chains kept. Records with the same CDR3 protein are collapsed into one entry carrying the most frequent genes and DNA. The sample table holds around 400,000 distinct CDR3 sequences, of which more than 20% were seen once. More than 60% of the sample comes from the top ten. The sequenced sample was blood. The receptors come from a man over 45 with Graves' hyperthyroidism.

This clonotype was counted a few times. J is TRBJ2-7 and V is TRBV5-5; no reliable D call. Trimming pared 4 bases from V and 0 bases from J, leaving 14 bases between. The CDR3 length is 15 residues. Germline CDR1 SGHKS, CDR2 YYEKEE (reference sequence). The CDR3 nucleotides read TGTGCCAGCAGCCCTGGGGTCCCAAGCTCCTACGAGCAGTACTTC. This encodes CASSPGVPSSYEQYF.

This chain joins TRBV30 and TRBJ1-1, with D possibly TRBD1 on 5 matching bases. V was trimmed by 6 bases and J by 4 bases, leaving 12 bases between them. Germline V gene sequence: CDR1 GTSNPN, CDR2 SVGIG (reference sequence). The CDR3 is made up of 12 amino acids. The CDR3 region is CACRGGITEAFF. The CDR3 DNA is TGTGCCTGCCGGGGGGGGATCACTGAAGCTTTCTTT.

This clonotype appeared many times. The chain employs TRBV11-3 and TRBJ2-3; 7 positions agree with TRBD2. Trimming at V came to 6 bases and at J to 1 base, leaving 4 bases not matched to a gene. The CDR3 is made up of 14 amino acids. The germline CDR1 and CDR2 sequences are SGHNT and YENEEA. The CDR3: CASRSLAGTDTQYF. Written as DNA, the CDR3 is TGTGCCAGCAGGTCGCTAGCGGGCACAGATACGCAGTATTTT.

This clonotype was recorded many times. This rearrangement joins TRBV28 to TRBJ2-3, with unresolved D. The germline V gene encodes CDR1 MDHEN and CDR2 SYDVKM. V was cut by 3 bases and J by 2 bases, with 3 bases left in between. The CDR3 spans 12 residues. The CDR3 DNA reads TGTGCCAGCAGTTTGCTCACAGATACGCAGTATTTT. Its translation: CASSLLTDTQYF.

This clonotype has more than one count but fewer than ten. The rearrangement uses TRBV28 and TRBJ1-5, with a possible D match to TRBD1 (6 bases). With 4 bases removed from V and 1 base from J, the gap between germline ends came to 11 bases. Looked up from germline, CDR1 is MDHEN and CDR2 is SYDVKM. The CDR3 loop spans 15 amino acids. The CDR3 reads CASSSFGQSNQPQHF. The DNA for the CDR3 is TGTGCCAGCAGTTCTTTCGGACAGAGCAATCAGCCCCAGCATTTT.

This clonotype has only a few counts. The rearrangement joins TRBV4-2 to TRBJ1-1; D unresolved. The V gene's germline CDR1 is LGHNA and CDR2 YNFKEQ. Trimming pared 1 base from V and 3 bases from J, leaving 12 bases between. This CDR3 contains 15 residues. DNA for the CDR3: TGTGCCAGCAGCCAAGGTGTAGGGCTAGACACTGAAGCTTTCTTT. Protein: CASSQGVGLDTEAFF.

This chain joins TRBV5-1 and TRBJ2-1; maybe TRBD2 (6 bases). The CDR3 loop spans 13 amino acids. Trimming cost V 4 bases and J 5 bases, with 10 bases left between them. CDR1 and CDR2 from the germline V gene are SGHRS and YFSETQ. CDR3 sequence (DNA): TGCGCCAGCAGCCGGGGACTCGACAATGAGCAGTTCTTC. Translated: CASSRGLDNEQFF. The variable domain in full, completed from reference TRBV5-1 and TRBJ2-1, reads KAGVTQTPRYLIKTRGQQVTLSCSPISGHRSVSWYQQTPGQGLQFLFEYFSETQRNKGNFPGRFSGRQFSNSRSEMNVSTLELGDSALYLCASSRGLDNEQFFGPGTRLTVL.

The sample holds a few counts of this clonotype. The V gene is TRBV6-1, the J gene TRBJ2-7, with D possibly matching TRBD2 (6 bases). Germline values: CDR1 MNHNS, CDR2 SASEGT. This CDR3 region has 13 residues. V was pared by 5 bases and J by 9 bases, with 17 bases between. CDR3 protein: CASSTRGGGRQYF. The CDR3 region has the DNA TGTGCCAGCAGTACGAGGGGAGGCGGTCGGCAGTACTTC.

This clonotype has just a few counts. A read error may produce the germline difference seen at one junction end. The genes are TRBV20-1 and TRBJ1-2, with D possibly TRBD1 on 5 matching bases. CDR1 and CDR2 (germline): DFQATT, SNEGSKA (reference sequence). CDR3 size: 13 residues. The CDR3 loop reads CSARDSVNYGYTF. The CDR3 DNA reads as TGCAGTGCCAGAGACAGCGTTAACTATGGCTACACCTTC.

This clonotype came up a few times. Here the CDR3 reads CSVEDLRTSGTGELFF. In DNA form, the CDR3 reads TGCAGCGTTGAAGATCTTCGGACTAGCGGGACCGGGGAGCTGTTTTTT. The V and J genes are TRBV29-1 and TRBJ2-2; TRBD2 matches at 11 bases. Trimming removed 0 bases from V and 5 bases from J; junction bases left unmatched: 5. The CDR3 sequence is 16 residues long. Germline V gene sequence: CDR1 SQVTM, CDR2 ANQGSEA.

J is TRBJ2-2 and V is TRBV5-4; 12 bases map to TRBD2. This CDR3 has 17 amino acids. J lost 6 bases, V lost 0 bases, and 6 bases had no gene match. CDR1 and CDR2 (germline): SGHNT, YYREEE (reference sequence). CDR3 sequence reads: CASSLELAGGLAGELFF. CDR3 bases: TGTGCCAGCAGCTTGGAACTAGCGGGAGGATTGGCCGGGGAGCTGTTTTTT.

This clonotype was picked up a small number of times. The gene calls are TRBV25-1 and TRBJ1-2; D gene ambiguous. The CDR3 length is 11 residues. The germline V and J ends were trimmed by 1 base and 8 bases, with 5 bases remaining between them. Looked up from germline, CDR1 is MGHDK and CDR2 is SYGVNS. The CDR3 is CASSELTGYTF. The DNA for the CDR3 is TGTGCCAGCAGTGAATTGACCGGCTACACCTTC.

This clonotype was seen a handful of times. The CDR3 loop reads CASSTYGNSPLHF. CDR3 DNA sequence: TGCGCCAGCAGTACCTACGGGAATTCACCCCTCCACTTT. The chain has TRBV10-2 and TRBJ1-6; D call uncertain. Germline loops: CDR1 WSHSY, CDR2 SAAADI. The CDR3 is made up of 13 amino acids. V was cut by 5 bases and J by 7 bases, with 9 bases left in between.

Here the CDR3 DNA reads TGTGCCAGCAGGACGGGAGAGAACACCATATATTTT. This gives the protein CASRTGENTIYF. This chain connects TRBV12-3 or TRBV12-4 to TRBJ1-3; D remains unclear. V was shortened by 6 bases and J by 7 bases, with 10 bases between the two germline ends. This CDR3 has 12 residues.

This clonotype appeared a few times. The chain combines TRBV11-2 with TRBJ2-5; D uncertain. CDR1 and CDR2 from the germline V gene are SGHAT and FQNNGV. V was clipped by 3 bases and J by 2 bases, with 10 bases between them. CDR3 length: 14 amino acids. CDR3 in DNA: TGTGCCAGCAGCTTCGGAAGATCTCAAGAGACCCAGTACTTC. This translates into CASSFGRSQETQYF.

The CDR3 DNA reads TGCAGTGCCATACTAGCCAAAACCGGGGAAGAGACCCAGTACTTC. It is translated as CSAILAKTGEETQYF. The genes are TRBV20-1 and TRBJ2-5, with D perhaps matching TRBD2 (6 bases). The CDR3 covers 15 residues. V was trimmed by 6 bases and J by 3 bases, leaving 20 bases between them. CDR1 and CDR2 (germline): DFQATT, SNEGSKA (reference sequence).